What follows are 12 T cell receptor beta chains derived from one specimen sequenced in a study of long-term antiretroviral therapy in people with HIV. Version v3.0 of the immunoSEQ assay ran at survey level. The repertoire was sequenced with immunoSEQ multiplex PCR; TCRdb's copy has only in-frame clones and lacks some. Here the sample spans roughly 14,000 clones, 77% being singletons. Sequences were derived from unsorted PBMCs, sampled 1.3 years before starting antiretroviral therapy. The receptors here all came from a man aged 40-49 years with HIV.

The V call is TRBV7-9, the J call TRBJ1-1; D is undetermined. Deletions cut 1 base from V and 2 bases from J, with 5 bases between. Germline V gene data show CDR1 as SEHNR and CDR2 as FQNEAQ (reference sequence). CDR3 length: 13 amino acids. The CDR3: CASSLGRNTEAFF. The CDR3 DNA follows: TGTGCCAGCAGCTTAGGCAGAAACACTGAAGCTTTCTTT.

The J gene is TRBJ1-6, the V gene TRBV12-5; the D is unclear. This CDR3 is 11 amino acids long. Germline V gives CDR1 LGHNT, CDR2 FRNRAP. Deletions cut 1 base from V and 13 bases from J, with 5 bases between. The CDR3 bases are TGTGCTAGTGGTTTGGCTGGTCCCCTCCACTTT. Encoded protein: CASGLAGPLHF. The variable domain in full, with the rest retrieved from reference TRBV12-5 and TRBJ1-6, is DARVTQTPRHKVTEMGQEVTMRCQPILGHNTVFWYRQTMMQGLELLAYFRNRAPLDDSGMPKDRFSAEMPDATLATLKIQPSEPRDSAVYFCASGLAGPLHFGNGTRLTVT.

The chain employs TRBV27 and TRBJ1-4; 8 bases match TRBD1. The CDR3 sequence is 14 residues long. Germline V gene sequence: CDR1 MNHEY, CDR2 SMNVEV (reference sequence). J was trimmed by 6 bases and V by 5 bases; bases with no gene match: 5. The CDR3 protein is CASSGQGPYEKLFF. CDR3 in DNA: TGTGCCAGCAGTGGACAGGGACCATATGAAAAACTGTTTTTT.

This rearrangement joins TRBV18 to TRBJ1-2; D remains ambiguous. V lost 2 bases and J 4 bases, leaving 11 bases between the germline ends. The CDR3 has 14 residues. Germline-derived CDR1 and CDR2 are KGHSH and LQKENI. CDR3 residues: CASSPTAEGYGYTF. For the CDR3, the DNA is TGTGCCAGCTCACCAACGGCGGAAGGCTATGGCTACACCTTC.

V and J are TRBV11-2 and TRBJ2-5; D could derive from TRBD1 or TRBD2 (5 bases each). CDR3 length: 15 residues. Deletions cut 5 bases from V and 1 base from J, with 14 bases between. The germline gives CDR1 SGHAT, CDR2 FQNNGV. CDR3 DNA sequence: TGTGCCAGCAGCCTAGGGCCGGGACGCCAAGAGACCCAGTACTTC. Translated, it gives CASSLGPGRQETQYF.

V and J are TRBV29-1 and TRBJ2-7, with D perhaps TRBD1 or TRBD2 (6 bases each). Trimming took off 7 bases at V and 4 bases at J, with 17 bases between the two ends. Germline V lookup: CDR1 SQVTM, CDR2 ANQGSEA. This CDR3 is 13 amino acids long. The CDR3 reads CSAGGQGTYEQYF. The CDR3 region has the DNA TGCAGCGCTGGAGGGCAGGGGACTTACGAGCAGTACTTC.

The rearrangement links TRBV6-6 to TRBJ1-2; D is undetermined. The germline V gene has CDR1 MNHNY and CDR2 SVGAGI (reference sequence). This CDR3 is 16 amino acids long. V dropped 2 bases and J dropped 7 bases, with 20 bases sitting between them. The CDR3 DNA follows: TGTGCCAGCAGTTACGGCTCTAGGGCCTCCCAGAGTGGCTACACCTTC. This gives the protein CASSYGSRASQSGYTF.

This rearrangement joins TRBV5-1 to TRBJ1-3, with D possibly being TRBD1 (5 bases). CDR1 and CDR2 (germline): SGHRS, YFSETQ. Between the trimmed V and J ends, which lost 0 bases and 0 bases, there was a span of 10 bases. This CDR3 is 16 amino acids long. CDR3 protein: CASSLGQTSSGNTIYF. DNA of the CDR3: TGCGCCAGCAGCTTGGGACAGACGAGCTCTGGAAACACCATATATTTT.

The chain joins TRBV18 to TRBJ1-1, with D possibly TRBD1 on 6 matching bases. CDR3 length: 15 residues. V was cut by 6 bases and J by 3 bases, with 17 bases left in between. Per germline, CDR1 KGHSH and CDR2 LQKENI. In nucleotides, the CDR3 is TGTGCCAGCTCCTTACAGGGCTCTAGGGACACTGAAGCTTTCTTT. Translating it yields CASSLQGSRDTEAFF.

This chain connects TRBV28 to TRBJ2-7, with D maybe TRBD1 (6 bases). Trimming pared 6 bases from V and 4 bases from J, leaving 7 bases between. The CDR3 has 11 residues. From germline, CDR1 is MDHEN and CDR2 SYDVKM. The CDR3 nucleotides read TGTGCCAGCAGAGGGGGTTACGAGCAGTACTTC. It specifies CASRGGYEQYF.

The chain is built from TRBV10-3 and TRBJ2-3, with TRBD2 matching 10 bases. CDR1 is ENHRY and CDR2 is SYGVKD in the germline V gene. The CDR3 spans 15 residues. Losses at the gene ends were 7 bases for V and 6 bases for J; bases not matched to a gene: 10. The CDR3 spells CAINPTSGVMDTQYF. The CDR3 DNA is TGTGCCATCAATCCTACTAGCGGGGTGATGGATACGCAGTATTTT.

The V call is TRBV10-3, the J call TRBJ2-1; a possible D gene is TRBD2 (7 bases). The CDR3 runs 17 residues. Trimming pared 3 bases from V and 5 bases from J, leaving 20 bases between. Germline CDR1 reads ENHRY; CDR2 reads SYGVKD. This CDR3 is CAISDRKGGSAHNEQFF. In nucleotides, the CDR3 is TGTGCCATCAGTGACCGGAAGGGGGGGAGCGCACACAATGAGCAGTTCTTC.